These 23 T cell receptor beta chains originate from one sample sequenced in a study of T-cell memory formation after mild COVID-19. TCRdb analysed the 5' RACE reads with MiXCR anew, one entry per CDR3 protein. The sample lists tens of thousands of distinct CDR3 sequences; 9.3% were seen once. Sequenced input: PBMCs or a T cell subset sorted from them (not recorded which). These receptors were collected from an adult woman who had mild COVID-19 (a few samples of this study predate the infection). Cell type and time point are not known.

This clonotype was detected ten times or more. The chain uses TRBV10-3 and TRBJ2-7; 8 bases agree with TRBD1. The J segment lost 0 bases and the V segment lost 0 bases, leaving 16 bases of the junction unmatched. Germline CDR1 and CDR2: ENHRY and SYGVKD. This CDR3 is built from 20 residues. The CDR3 DNA follows: TGTGCCATCAGTGAGTCGGCTAAGGACAGGGAATTTATCTCCTCCTACGAGCAGTACTTC. Residues: CAISESAKDREFISSYEQYF.

The gene calls are TRBV7-9 and TRBJ1-2; D is uncertain. From germline, CDR1 is SEHNR and CDR2 FQNEAQ (reference sequence). The CDR3 runs 15 residues. Trimming shortened V by 2 bases and J by 3 bases, and 13 bases separated the two germline ends. The CDR3 DNA reads as TGTGCCAGCAGCTTAAGTTTTCCAGAGGACTATGGCTACACCTTC. This codes for CASSLSFPEDYGYTF.

This clonotype was detected a few times. The chain couples TRBV6-2 or TRBV6-3 to TRBJ2-7; 10 nucleotides agree with TRBD2. V lost 9 bases to trimming and J lost 0 bases; unmatched junction nucleotides: 2. In germline, CDR1 is MNHEY, CDR2 SVGEGT. This CDR3 has 13 amino acids. In DNA, the CDR3 is TGTGCCAGTACTAGCGGGGACTCCTACGAGCAGTACTTC. Residues: CASTSGDSYEQYF.

This clonotype was detected only a few times. V usage is TRBV5-4 and J usage is TRBJ2-5; D not certain. The CDR3 spans 13 residues. The V and J ends lost 0 bases and 3 bases respectively, with 6 bases between them. Germline CDR1 is SGHNT and CDR2 is YYREEE (reference sequence). Here the CDR3 reads CASSLDGEETQYF. The CDR3 DNA reads as TGTGCCAGCAGCTTGGATGGTGAAGAGACCCAGTACTTC.

This clonotype has only a few counts. The V call is TRBV20-1, the J call TRBJ1-1; 7 positions match TRBD1. This CDR3 spans 12 amino acids. The germline CDR1 and CDR2 sequences are DFQATT and SNEGSKA (reference sequence). The chain's CDR3 is CRAGQDSTEAFF. As DNA, the CDR3 is TGCAGAGCCGGACAGGATTCCACTGAAGCTTTCTTT.

This rearrangement joins TRBV6-1 to TRBJ1-2; maybe TRBD1 (5 bases). Germline loops: CDR1 MNHNS, CDR2 SASEGT. This CDR3 has 16 residues. Between the trimmed V and J ends, which lost 7 bases and 7 bases, there was a span of 25 bases. The CDR3: CASTTASQRGVSGYTF. DNA for the CDR3: TGTGCCAGCACCACCGCCTCCCAAAGGGGCGTGAGTGGCTACACCTTC.

The chain has TRBV5-4 and TRBJ2-2; TRBD1 matches 10 bases. The CDR3 loop spans 16 amino acids. CDR1 and CDR2 (germline): SGHNT, YYREEE (reference sequence). Trimming removed 4 bases from V and 0 bases from J; junction bases left unmatched: 3. In nucleotides, the CDR3 is TGTGCCAGCAGCATAGGACAGGGGGCGAACACCGGGGAGCTGTTTTTT. Translating it yields CASSIGQGANTGELFF. The variable domain in full, with the rest retrieved from reference TRBV5-4 and TRBJ2-2, is ETGVTQSPTHLIKTRGQQVTLRCSSQSGHNTVSWYQQALGQGPQFIFQYYREEENGRGNFPPRFSGLQFPNYSSELNVNALELDDSALYLCASSIGQGANTGELFFGEGSRLTVL.

This clonotype was observed a handful of times. The CDR3 here is CASSPGTFEYGYTF. The CDR3 DNA reads TGTGCCAGCAGCCCTGGGACTTTCGAATATGGCTACACCTTC. V is TRBV7-9 and J is TRBJ1-2; the D gene is possibly TRBD1 (5 bases). V lost 5 bases to trimming and J lost 5 bases, with 15 bases between them. The CDR3 extends over 14 amino acids. The germline gives CDR1 SEHNR, CDR2 FQNEAQ (reference sequence).

This rearrangement joins TRBV24-1 to TRBJ1-4, with 7 bases that match TRBD1. After removal of 7 bases from V and 7 bases from J, the junction contained 8 bases not matched to a gene. Germline CDR1 is KGHDR and CDR2 is SFDVKD. The CDR3 length is 14 residues. CDR3 in amino acids: CATSRAGGGEKLFF. The CDR3 coding sequence is TGTGCCACCAGCCGGGCAGGGGGTGGTGAAAAACTGTTTTTT.

This clonotype has a count of ten or more. This chain connects TRBV5-1 to TRBJ1-1, with TRBD1 matching over 7 bases. The V gene end was trimmed by 0 bases and the J gene end by 4 bases; junction bases not matched to a gene: 9. CDR3 size: 16 residues. In germline, CDR1 is SGHRS, CDR2 YFSETQ. Written as DNA, the CDR3 is TGCGCCAGCAGCTTGGGACAGGGTTCTTGGGTCACTGAAGCTTTCTTT. It codes for CASSLGQGSWVTEAFF.

The rearrangement uses TRBV9 and TRBJ2-5, with 7 bases lining up with TRBD1. The V and J ends lost 3 bases and 7 bases, in that order; junction bases with no gene match: 12. The CDR3 is made up of 15 amino acids. Per germline, CDR1 SGDLS and CDR2 YYNGEE. The CDR3 DNA reads TGTGCCAGCAGCGCTCGGGACAGCTCCGTCGGGACCCAGTACTTC. Translating it yields CASSARDSSVGTQYF.

The chain uses TRBV19 and TRBJ1-5; the match to TRBD1 covers 7 bases. Germline V gene lookup returns CDR1 LNHDA and CDR2 SQIVND (reference sequence). There are 14 residues in the CDR3. The junction had 11 bases not matched to a gene; V was cut back by 6 bases and J by 9 bases. CDR3 protein: CASRKTGAPLPQHF. Here the CDR3 DNA reads TGTGCCAGTAGAAAAACAGGGGCCCCTTTGCCCCAGCATTTT.

This clonotype appeared many times. The J gene is TRBJ1-5, the V gene TRBV5-6; D is possibly TRBD1 (5 bases). Germline assignment: CDR1 SGHDT and CDR2 YYEEEE. There are 16 residues in the CDR3. V was pared by 0 bases and J by 4 bases, with 14 bases between. CDR3 coding DNA: TGTGCCAGCAGCTTGGGCTGGCAGGGAGGGAATCAGCCCCAGCATTTT. Residues: CASSLGWQGGNQPQHF. The full variable domain, completed using reference TRBV5-6 and TRBJ1-5, is DAGVTQSPTHLIKTRGQQVTLRCSPKSGHDTVSWYQQALGQGPQFIFQYYEEEERQRGNFPDRFSGHQFPNYSSELNVNALLLGDSALYLCASSLGWQGGNQPQHFGDGTRLSIL.

The V gene is TRBV7-3, the J gene TRBJ1-2, with D hard to call. Germline values: CDR1 SGHTA, CDR2 FQGTGA. The CDR3 extends over 15 amino acids. The V end lost 0 bases, the J end lost 6 bases, and 14 bases lay between the germline ends. CDR3 sequence reads: CASSLTTGPGHGYTF. The DNA of the CDR3 is TGTGCCAGCAGCTTAACTACCGGGCCCGGGCATGGCTACACCTTC.

This clonotype was detected many times. The rearrangement joins TRBV15 to TRBJ2-6, with a weak D call TRBD1 (6 bases). CDR3 size: 16 residues. In germline, CDR1 is LNHNV, CDR2 YYDKDF (reference sequence). The germline V and J ends were trimmed by 0 bases and 1 base, with 7 bases remaining between them. In DNA, the CDR3 is TGTGCCACCAGCAGAGAACAGGGTTCTGGGGCCAACGTCCTGACTTTC. It translates to CATSREQGSGANVLTF.

In this sample, this clonotype turned up a few times. The chain combines TRBV6-5 with TRBJ1-5; D is undetermined. Germline CDR1 is MNHEY and CDR2 is SVGAGI. The CDR3 has 13 residues. Deletions cut 6 bases from V and 3 bases from J, with 9 bases between. Here the CDR3 reads CASSNGLNQPQHF. The CDR3 bases are TGTGCCAGCAGCAACGGACTCAATCAGCCCCAGCATTTT.

The rearrangement joins TRBV11-2 to TRBJ2-7; D is unresolved. Germline assignment: CDR1 SGHAT and CDR2 FQNNGV. The V and J ends lost 5 bases and 2 bases respectively, with 10 bases between them. The CDR3 has 13 amino acids. The CDR3: CASSNSIAYEQYF. The CDR3 DNA reads TGTGCCAGCAGCAATTCTATCGCCTACGAGCAGTACTTC.

This clonotype was seen a handful of times. V and J are TRBV28 and TRBJ2-5, with 8 positions matching TRBD2. With V trimmed by 7 bases and J by 2 bases, 6 bases remained unmatched. The CDR3 has 14 amino acids. The germline V gene encodes CDR1 MDHEN and CDR2 SYDVKM. DNA for the CDR3: TGTGCCAGCATAAGCGGGGGTATTCAAGAGACCCAGTACTTC. As protein: CASISGGIQETQYF. Full variable domain (missing parts from reference TRBV28 and TRBJ2-5): DVKVTQSSRYLVKRTGEKVFLECVQDMDHENMFWYRQDPGLGLRLIYFSYDVKMKEKGDIPEGYSVSREKKERFSLILESASTNQTSMYLCASISGGIQETQYFGPGTRLLVL.

This clonotype was recorded many times. The chain uses TRBV3-1 and TRBJ2-3; TRBD2 matches 7 bases. V trimming: 1 base; J trimming: 7 bases; junction bases outside the gene matches: 14. CDR3 length equals 17 residues. The germline V gene has CDR1 LGHDT and CDR2 YNNKEL (reference sequence). In nucleotides, the CDR3 is TGTGCCAGCAGCCAAGGGGTTCAGACACCGGGAGGAAATACGCAGTATTTT. It codes for CASSQGVQTPGGNTQYF.

Many counts were recorded for this clonotype. The gene calls are TRBV29-1 and TRBJ1-4, with D unclear. CDR1 and CDR2 from the germline V gene are SQVTM and ANQGSEA. V was shortened by 3 bases and J by 7 bases, with 12 bases between the two germline ends. This CDR3 region has 13 residues. The CDR3 DNA reads TGCAGCGTTGACCAGACTCGAGGTGAAAAACTGTTTTTT. Protein product: CSVDQTRGEKLFF.

At least ten counts were recorded for this clonotype. This chain connects TRBV12-3 or TRBV12-4 to TRBJ2-7; D is unclear. V lost 2 bases to trimming and J lost 6 bases, with 14 bases between them. The CDR3 is made up of 14 amino acids. CDR3 nucleotides: TGTGCCAGCAGTTTAAGCACCTCGTTGCCCGAGCAGTACTTC. Encoded protein: CASSLSTSLPEQYF.

This clonotype was observed at least ten times. J is TRBJ1-1 and V is TRBV29-1; D gene unclear. The germline V gene encodes CDR1 SQVTM and CDR2 ANQGSEA. This CDR3 region has 11 residues. V dropped 4 bases and J dropped 7 bases, with 10 bases sitting between them. As DNA, the CDR3 is TGCAGCGTTGTAAGGTCGAGTGAAGCTTTCTTT. Translating it yields CSVVRSSEAFF.

This clonotype was observed at least ten times. The chain joins TRBV5-4 to TRBJ2-7, with TRBD1 matching 9 bases. The CDR3 length is 14 residues. Germline lookup yields CDR1 SGHNT and CDR2 YYREEE (reference sequence). J lost 3 bases, V lost 4 bases, and 5 bases had no gene match. The CDR3 loop reads CASSPGTGNYEQYF. DNA for the CDR3: TGTGCCAGCAGCCCCGGGACAGGGAACTACGAGCAGTACTTC.